The source of this T cell receptor (beta chain) is a study of T cells in women clearing cervical HPV infection. In the study overall: HLA type stays a possible confounder, typing being limited.

Trimming removed 5 bases from V and 9 bases from J; junction bases left unmatched: 12. Looked up from germline, CDR1 is MDHEN and CDR2 is SYDVKM. The CDR3 spans 16 residues. Findings and limits, study-wide: T-cell numbers per sample were unknown and may explain richness differences.

As regards this clone: Its specificity is not known. The CDR3 end is not reached by the read, which stops 3 residues before it; the germline J gene fills it in.

Repertoires were generated with immunoSEQ multiplex PCR, while TCRdb's copy carries only in-frame clones and drops some. This sample lists 30,000 to 35,000 clones; its ten largest clones have around 19%. HPV was found by MY09/MY11 PCR and dot-blot genotyping. Source material: blood buffy coat. The chain combines TRBV28 with TRBJ2-1; 11 bases match TRBD1. This sequence was found in a woman aged 18 to 75 with a cervical HPV16 infection that either progressed to CIN3+ or cleared (not recorded which). The CDR3 is CASSPRTGTGGFEQFF. CDR3 bases read: TGTGCCAGCAGTCCAAGGACCGGGACAGGGGGTTTTGAG.